Listed here are 12 T cell receptor beta chains from one sample, sequenced in a study of cytomegalovirus exposure and HLA in healthy donors. 60 Vbeta and 13 Jbeta primers were used in PCR. Sequencing used immunoSEQ multiplex PCR; TCRdb keeps in-frame clones, though not all of them. The sample includes more than 85,000 clones, around 81% of them seen just once. Sequencing was carried out using PBMCs. All receptors come from a woman younger than 45 in good health and CMV-seronegative.

This clone was counted a single time. The V gene is TRBV5-1, the J gene TRBJ1-3; possible D gene TRBD1, 6 bases. In germline, CDR1 is SGHRS, CDR2 YFSETQ. The ends were cut back, 4 bases at V and 1 base at J, with 18 bases in the middle. The length of the CDR3 is 17 residues. The CDR3 region has the DNA TGCGCCAGCAGCCCGTACAGGGTACAGGATTCTGGAAACACCATATATTTT. Translated, it gives CASSPYRVQDSGNTIYF. Full variable domain (remainder filled in from reference TRBV5-1 and TRBJ1-3): KAGVTQTPRYLIKTRGQQVTLSCSPISGHRSVSWYQQTPGQGLQFLFEYFSETQRNKGNFPGRFSGRQFSNSRSEMNVSTLELGDSALYLCASSPYRVQDSGNTIYFGEGSWLTVV.

The CDR3 protein is CASGGDTEAFF. As DNA, the CDR3 is TGTGCCAGCGGGGGGGACACTGAAGCTTTCTTT. The gene calls are TRBV27 and TRBJ1-1; D is possibly TRBD1 (5 bases). Per the germline V gene, CDR1 is MNHEY and CDR2 is SMNVEV (reference sequence). The CDR3 totals 11 residues. Trimming shortened V by 8 bases and J by 3 bases, and 7 bases separated the two germline ends.

This chain connects TRBV27 to TRBJ1-1, with 9 bases aligning to TRBD1. CDR1 is MNHEY and CDR2 is SMNVEV in the germline V gene (reference sequence). This CDR3 spans 16 amino acids. V dropped 4 bases and J dropped 4; count of bases not matched to a gene: 10. This CDR3 is CASSSPGQGEVTEAFF. The CDR3 nucleotides are TGTGCCAGCAGTTCGCCGGGACAGGGAGAGGTCACTGAAGCTTTCTTT.

The chain has TRBV10-3 and TRBJ2-5; a possible D gene is TRBD2 (5 bases). Germline V lookup: CDR1 ENHRY, CDR2 SYGVKD. Deletions cut 11 bases from V and 2 bases from J, with 9 bases between. The CDR3 sequence is 11 residues long. CDR3: CAVRDQETQYF. In nucleotides, the CDR3 is TGTGCCGTCCGGGATCAAGAGACCCAGTACTTC.

The chain couples TRBV7-9 to TRBJ2-2, with a possible D match to TRBD2 (5 bases). The CDR3 totals 14 residues. Trimming removed 6 bases at V and 3 bases at J, with 11 bases between. The germline gives CDR1 SEHNR, CDR2 FQNEAQ (reference sequence). CDR3 DNA sequence: TGTGCCAGCAGTTCTCAGAGGGACACCGGGGAGCTGTTTTTT. Translating gives CASSSQRDTGELFF.

The gene calls are TRBV7-9 and TRBJ1-2; 8 nucleotides agree with TRBD1. Per germline, CDR1 SEHNR and CDR2 FQNEAQ (reference sequence). This CDR3 comprises 13 residues. The junction had 3 bases not matched to a gene; V was cut back by 5 bases and J by 4 bases. The DNA of the CDR3 is TGTGCCAGCAGCACAGGGGGGTTCTATGGCTACACCTTC. Protein product: CASSTGGFYGYTF.

As concerns this clone: Compared with germline, one end of the junction differs, possibly owing to a read error. This chain links TRBV28 with TRBJ2-1; 8 positions match TRBD2. There are 14 residues in the CDR3. Germline-derived CDR1 and CDR2 are MDHEN and SYDVKM. This CDR3 is CASGSGRVYDEQFF. The CDR3 region has the DNA TGTGCCAGCGGAAGCGGGAGAGTCTACGATGAGCAGTTCTTC.

The CDR3 DNA follows: TGTGCCAGCAGGCCTAGCCTGAGCTCCTACGAGCAGTACTTC. Translation: CASRPSLSSYEQYF. V is TRBV6-1 and J is TRBJ2-7; perhaps TRBD2 as D (5 bases). V dropped 6 bases and J dropped 0 bases, with 12 bases sitting between them. The germline V gene has CDR1 MNHNS and CDR2 SASEGT. The CDR3 length is 14 residues.

This chain joins TRBV19 and TRBJ2-3; 9 nucleotides agree with TRBD2. There are 16 residues in the CDR3. Germline V gene lookup returns CDR1 LNHDA and CDR2 SQIVND (reference sequence). After removal of 3 bases from V and 4 bases from J, the junction contained 8 bases not matched to a gene. DNA of the CDR3: TGTGCCAGTAGTATGGGGACTAGCAGGAGCGCAGATACGCAGTATTTT. Its protein is CASSMGTSRSADTQYF.

Written as DNA, the CDR3 is TGTGCCAGTAGTCCAGGGGGCGGGAGGGGGTACAATGAGCAGTTCTTC. Translation: CASSPGGGRGYNEQFF. The chain joins TRBV19 to TRBJ2-1; tentatively, D is TRBD2 (9 bases). The V gene's germline CDR1 is LNHDA and CDR2 SQIVND (reference sequence). This CDR3 is built from 16 residues. V gave up 5 bases and J gave up 4 bases, with 18 bases separating them.

The rearrangement links TRBV11-1 to TRBJ1-1, with a possible D match to TRBD1 (5 bases). V shed 5 bases and J shed 4 bases, with 17 bases lying between them. Germline CDR1 reads SGHAT; CDR2 reads FQDESV (reference sequence). The CDR3 is made up of 15 amino acids. The CDR3 DNA follows: TGTGCCAGCAGCCCAGGGCGTAGGTCCGGCACTGAAGCTTTCTTT. Residues: CASSPGRRSGTEAFF.

This chain joins TRBV11-3 and TRBJ2-3; maybe TRBD2 (6 bases). The CDR3 is made up of 14 amino acids. The V and J ends lost 6 bases and 0 bases respectively, with 10 bases between them. Germline-derived CDR1 and CDR2 are SGHNT and YENEEA. DNA for the CDR3: TGTGCCAGCAGGGGTGGGGGGAGCACAGATACGCAGTATTTT. Translation gives CASRGGGSTDTQYF.